Listed below are T cell receptor beta chains from one sample, sequenced in a study of T cell repertoires in aging, cancer and after chemotherapy. TCRdb re-derived calls from the multiplex PCR reads in MiXCR, one entry per CDR3 protein. The repertoire holds fewer than 6,500 distinct CDR3 sequences, approximately 29% seen once, with around 8% in the top ten. Sequences were obtained from blood. Receptors were obtained from a human donor with a blood cancer. CDR3s include the opening cysteine and the closing phenylalanine or tryptophan.

TRBV30	TRBJ2-3	CAWETGKGTDTQYF
TRBV5-1	TRBJ2-3	CASSLGDWPYTDTQYF
TRBV5-4	TRBJ2-3	CARRTTRNTQYF
TRBV13	TRBJ2-3	CASRRLAGVTDTQYF
TRBV6-6	TRBJ2-2	CATRKDGTGELFF
TRBV15	TRBJ1-1	CATSRQGAKAFF
TRBV27	TRBJ2-7	CASSVGRLAYEQYF
TRBV18	TRBJ1-4	CASSEEANEKLFF
TRBV19	TRBJ1-2	CASSILWGTGIGGYTF
TRBV6-6	TRBJ1-2	CASSYSNVRSPPNYGYTF
TRBV6-6	TRBJ2-1	CASSAGAANEQFF
TRBV6-2/TRBV6-3	TRBJ1-5	CASRDLGQGGNQPQHF
TRBV11-2	TRBJ2-1	CASSLASGPYNEKFF
TRBV10-1	TRBJ2-3	CASSLNRPGLSTYTQYF
TRBV5-6	TRBJ1-2	CASSLDRAFGYTF
TRBV12-3/TRBV12-4	TRBJ2-1	CASSLAGGPSNEQFF
TRBV18	TRBJ2-1	CASSKRRSASGYMGAYNEQFF
TRBV6-5	TRBJ2-7	CASSYRGYSYEQYF
TRBV19	TRBJ2-7	CASSIEGNGRGEQYF
TRBV6-5	TRBJ2-2	CASSYGPGRELFF
TRBV7-9	NA	CASSLGHTQETQYF
TRBV27	TRBJ2-3	CASRGDSSTDTQYF
TRBV6-5	TRBJ1-2	CASSPNRMANLVYGYTF
TRBV5-1	TRBJ1-1	CASSSQGNTEAFF
TRBV12-3/TRBV12-4	TRBJ2-7	CASSLNGGSSYEQYF
TRBV15	TRBJ2-1	CATSRDWRLASEQFF
TRBV10-3	TRBJ2-1	CASPGIAATNEQFF
TRBV7-9	TRBJ2-1	CASSYLLSSYNEQFF
TRBV18	TRBJ2-1	CASSGTGTFNEQFF
TRBV7-2	TRBJ2-1	CASSLGTSGRSSYNEQFF
TRBV15	TRBJ1-2	CATSRDWGDLNYGYTF
TRBV11-2	TRBJ2-1	CASSLPAGLAGAHEQFF
TRBV7-2	TRBJ1-2	CASSLVVSMYGYTF
TRBV2	TRBJ2-3	CASSEWRGPTTDTQYF
TRBV6-5	TRBJ2-7	CASSYSGRGTYEQYF
TRBV19	TRBJ2-7	CASEISGAGEKYF
TRBV6-5	TRBJ1-1	CASSYGQGILETEAFF
TRBV28	TRBJ2-7	CASSLSQGGVGHEQYF
TRBV5-1	TRBJ2-1	CASSLVVSGGYNEQFF
TRBV14	TRBJ2-1	CASSLTSGRPIRSSYNEQFF
TRBV20-1	TRBJ2-7	CSARLSWGGEQYF
TRBV6-5	TRBJ2-3	CASSYGGADTQYF
TRBV20-1	TRBJ2-3	CSARDESTDTQYF
TRBV5-4	TRBJ2-7	CASSSGLRDEQYF
TRBV29-1	TRBJ2-7	CSVEGTGLNNQAGHYEQYF
TRBV12-3/TRBV12-4	TRBJ1-5	CASSFRGNQPQHF
TRBV7-9	TRBJ1-1	CASSLALYSEAFF
TRBV19	TRBJ1-3	CASSIGAFRTQSSGNTIYF
TRBV7-9	TRBJ2-1	CASSSRRLAGGTEQFF
TRBV29-1	TRBJ1-2	CSVELWGPGEGYTF